The text below deals with one T cell receptor (beta chain). The data were taken from a study of OX40 agonist ivuxolimab in advanced cancers. Libraries were prepared by immunoSEQ multiplex PCR; TCRdb keeps only in-frame clonotypes and omits some of them. The data hold several thousand clones, with about 88% observed a single time. Germline CDR1 is GTSNPN and CDR2 is SVGIG (reference sequence). This CDR3 is built from 14 residues. V was pared by 7 bases and J by 0 bases, with 14 bases between. The receptor comes from an adult with an advanced solid tumor such as melanoma, head and neck, liver or kidney cancer. The V call is TRBV30, the J call TRBJ2-3; D assignment may be TRBD1 or TRBD2 (5 bases each). Sequencing used CD4+ or CD8+ T cells sorted from blood, obtained in a trial of the OX40 agonist ivuxolimab. Here the CDR3 DNA reads TGTGCCTCGGGACGGGGAACGAGCACAGATACGCAGTATTTT. Translation gives CASGRGTSTDTQYF.